The 10 T cell receptor beta chains presented below share a single source sample, sequenced in a study of CD8 T cells in Susac syndrome. RNA, at roughly 0.45 to 1 ug, was reverse transcribed with random hexamers. TCRdb used MiXCR to reprocess the immunoSEQ multiplex PCR reads, holding one entry per CDR3 protein. The sample yields about 210,000 distinct CDR3 sequences, about 94% seen once. Sequenced: CD4+ T cells from PBMCs. The source is a human donor with Susac syndrome.

The chain employs TRBV3-1 and TRBJ2-7; D is possibly TRBD1 or TRBD2 (7 bases each). Germline-derived CDR1 and CDR2 are LGHDT and YNNKEL (reference sequence). The CDR3 consists of 14 residues. Trimming took 4 bases from V and 2 from J, leaving 12 bases between them. As DNA, the CDR3 is TGTGCCAGCAGCCCCAGGGGGGGGGCCTACGAGCAGTACTTC. Its protein is CASSPRGGAYEQYF.

This rearrangement joins TRBV4-3 to TRBJ1-1; D perhaps matches TRBD1 (5 bases). Germline V gene lookup returns CDR1 LGHNA and CDR2 YSLEER. Trimming cost V 4 bases and J 3 bases, with 21 bases left between them. This CDR3 region has 17 residues. The CDR3 region has the DNA TGCGCCAGCAGCCTATCCCGGGGGACCAGTAGGGACACTGAAGCTTTCTTT. Protein: CASSLSRGTSRDTEAFF.

The rearrangement joins TRBV2 to TRBJ2-5, with 8 bases matching TRBD1. This CDR3 is 12 amino acids long. The germline V gene has CDR1 SNHLY and CDR2 FYNNEI. The J segment lost 1 base and the V segment lost 9 bases, leaving 1 base of the junction unmatched. DNA for the CDR3: TGTGCCAGTGGACAGGGCCAAGAGACCCAGTACTTC. It encodes CASGQGQETQYF.

The chain couples TRBV25-1 to TRBJ1-6; TRBD1 matches 9 bases. The germline V gene has CDR1 MGHDK and CDR2 SYGVNS. The CDR3 is 14 amino acids. V lost 7 bases to trimming and J lost 9 bases; unmatched junction nucleotides: 7. Here the CDR3 reads CASTPRDRVSPLHF. The CDR3 DNA is TGTGCCAGCACTCCCCGGGACAGGGTTTCACCCCTCCACTTT.

V and J are TRBV5-1 and TRBJ1-1, with D unclear. CDR1 is SGHRS and CDR2 is YFSETQ in the germline V gene. The CDR3 totals 13 residues. The V end was cut by 5 bases, the J end by 1 base, with 9 bases between. The CDR3 protein is CASSFNSNTEAFF. Written as DNA, the CDR3 is TGCGCCAGCAGTTTTAACTCGAACACTGAAGCTTTCTTT.

This sequence joins TRBV5-6 and TRBJ1-2; 9 nucleotides line up with TRBD1. There are 15 residues in the CDR3. Germline V lookup: CDR1 SGHDT, CDR2 YYEEEE. Unmatched junction bases numbered 11, after V lost 4 bases and J lost 7 bases. The CDR3 protein is CASSEETGGVFGYTF. The CDR3 nucleotides read TGTGCCAGCAGCGAGGAAACAGGGGGCGTCTTTGGCTACACCTTC.

J is TRBJ2-1 and V is TRBV29-1; TRBD2 matches 8 bases. The trim removed 0 bases at V and 9 bases at J, leaving 10 bases unmatched. The CDR3 spans 15 residues. Looked up from germline, CDR1 is SQVTM and CDR2 is ANQGSEA. In DNA form, the CDR3 reads TGCAGCGTTGAAGATCGGGGCGGGGGGCCACGTGAGCAGTTCTTC. Protein product: CSVEDRGGGPREQFF.

CDR3 nucleotides: TGTGCCGCGGTACAGGGTTACGGGGCCAACGTCCTGACTTTC. It encodes CAAVQGYGANVLTF. This chain connects TRBV24-1 to TRBJ2-6; the D gene is possibly TRBD1 (6 bases). The CDR3 consists of 14 residues. Trimming pared 12 bases from V and 4 bases from J, leaving 15 bases between. Germline CDR1 reads KGHDR; CDR2 reads SFDVKD.

This clonotype was counted only a few times. This chain connects TRBV30 to TRBJ2-7; 10 nucleotides match TRBD1. With V trimmed by 5 bases and J by 5 bases, 6 bases remained unmatched. The germline CDR1 and CDR2 sequences are GTSNPN and SVGIG (reference sequence). This CDR3 is built from 13 residues. CDR3: CAWARDRGDEQYF. The DNA of the CDR3 is TGTGCCTGGGCCCGGGACAGGGGAGACGAGCAGTACTTC. Looking up the rest from reference TRBV30 and TRBJ2-7 gives the full variable domain: SQTIHQWPATLVQPVGSPLSLECTVEGTSNPNLYWYRQAAGRGLQLLFYSVGIGQISSEVPQNLSASRPQDRQFILSSKKLLLSDSGFYLCAWARDRGDEQYFGPGTRLTVT.

V usage is TRBV9 and J usage is TRBJ2-7; 9 nucleotides agree with TRBD1. Germline V lookup: CDR1 SGDLS, CDR2 YYNGEE. Unmatched junction bases numbered 6, after V lost 3 bases and J lost 5 bases. The CDR3 has 14 residues. As DNA, the CDR3 is TGTGCCAGCAGCGCGGGACAGGGAGGCAACGAGCAGTACTTC. Translated: CASSAGQGGNEQYF. The full variable domain, completed using reference TRBV9 and TRBJ2-7, is DSGVTQTPKHLITATGQRVTLRCSPRSGDLSVYWYQQSLDQGLQFLIQYYNGEERAKGNILERFSAQQFPDLHSELNLSSLELGDSALYFCASSAGQGGNEQYFGPGTRLTVT.